The subject of this entry is one TCR beta chain. Its antigen remains unidentified. This record comes from a study of cytomegalovirus exposure and HLA in healthy donors. At the level of the study: A data release that came early held some 84 million unique TCRs from HLA-typed donors.

The CDR3 loop spans 15 amino acids. V shed 1 base, J shed 2 bases, and the junction held 3 bases outside the gene matches. Per germline, CDR1 SGDLS and CDR2 YYNGEE. The donors were healthy bone marrow donors. Although they were nominally healthy when sampled, donors likely had unrecorded immune exposures. Study-level findings and limits: When analyzed later, the rates of TCR association showed variation by HLA locus, with DRB1 the most and HLA-C the fewest.

With 60 Vbeta and 13 Jbeta primers, the PCR was carried out. Sequenced by immunoSEQ multiplex PCR; TCRdb stores in-frame clones only, minus some. Of roughly 230,000 clones in the sample, about nine tenths were seen once. Sequencing was performed on PBMCs. The receptor was derived from a girl aged 2-15 years in good health and CMV-seronegative. The chain joins TRBV9 to TRBJ1-3; 7 bases are shared with TRBD1. CDR3 protein: CASSVSTGAGNTIYF. CDR3 nucleotide sequence: TGTGCCAGCAGCGTATCCACAGGGGCTGGAAACACCATATATTTT.